This entry lists 29 T cell receptor beta chains sequenced from one sample in a study of T cells in Graves' hyperthyroidism and ophthalmopathy. Researchers amplified the TCR beta CDR3 regions from RNA transcripts. First-round RT-PCR of the TCR CDR3 relied on the HTBI primer set. TCRdb reprocessed the multiplex PCR reads via MiXCR and lists one record per CDR3 protein. Among about 95,000 distinct CDR3 sequences listed, roughly 40% were seen once. Sequenced material: peripheral blood or thyroid tissue (not recorded which). The receptors shown here come from a woman under 40 with Graves' hyperthyroidism.

The table lists this clonotype with many counts. The chain couples TRBV28 to TRBJ2-7, with TRBD1 as a possible D gene (5 bases). Trimming stripped 4 bases from V and 6 bases from J, with 25 bases between. CDR3 length: 17 residues. Per the germline V gene, CDR1 is MDHEN and CDR2 is SYDVKM. CDR3 sequence (DNA): TGTGCCAGCAGTTCCTCCCTGACGGACACCAGACGTCTCGAGCAGTACTTC. Protein sequence: CASSSSLTDTRRLEQYF.

The chain employs TRBV5-1 and TRBJ1-5; D call uncertain. Trimming took 1 base from V and 11 from J, leaving 16 bases between them. CDR3 length equals 14 residues. Germline loops: CDR1 SGHRS, CDR2 YFSETQ. The CDR3 region is CASSLSLAQETQHF. DNA of the CDR3: TGCGCCAGCAGCTTGTCACTAGCCCAAGAGACCCAGCATTTT.

This clonotype was detected many times. The chain is built from TRBV20-1 and TRBJ2-7; D remains ambiguous. CDR1 and CDR2 from the germline V gene are DFQATT and SNEGSKA (reference sequence). There are 14 residues in the CDR3. Trimming took off 0 bases at V and 3 bases at J, with 12 bases between the two ends. The CDR3 is CSARDRRRNYEQYF. CDR3 DNA sequence: TGCAGTGCTAGAGATAGGCGCCGGAACTACGAGCAGTACTTC.

V gene TRBV25-1 combines with J gene TRBJ1-5; D is uncertain. The CDR3 has 12 residues. Germline CDR1 is MGHDK and CDR2 is SYGVNS. V was trimmed by 1 base and J by 14 bases, leaving 12 bases between them. The CDR3 protein is CASSESADYEHF. The CDR3 DNA reads TGTGCCAGCAGTGAATCGGCGGACTACGAGCATTTT.

On this clonotype itself: A junction end diverges from the germline sequence, so it may reflect a read error. The gene calls are TRBV5-1 and TRBJ1-4; D unresolved. CDR3 size: 11 residues. Per the germline V gene, CDR1 is SGHRS and CDR2 is YFSETQ. This chain's CDR3 is CASSRPGPLLF. In nucleotides, the CDR3 is TGCGCCAGCAGCCGGCCGGGTCCACTGCTTTTT.

The V call is TRBV7-2, the J call TRBJ1-5; TRBD1 might be the D (5 bases). Germline CDR1 reads SGHTA; CDR2 reads FQGNSA. This CDR3 has 14 amino acids. The V gene lost 3 bases and the J gene lost 7 bases, with 13 bases spanning the gap. The CDR3 nucleotides are TGTGCCAGCAGCTTTCGTGGGGGAGGGCAGCCCCAGCATTTT. Translating it yields CASSFRGGGQPQHF.

There are many counts of this clonotype. V gene TRBV12-3 or TRBV12-4 combines with J gene TRBJ2-3, with TRBD2 as a possible D gene (6 bases). The CDR3 totals 14 residues. Trimming left V 6 bases short and J 4 bases short, with 14 bases between. CDR3 amino acids: CASSGTVGPDTQYF. As DNA, the CDR3 is TGTGCCAGCAGCGGGACTGTTGGCCCAGATACGCAGTATTTT.

The rearrangement uses TRBV15 and TRBJ1-5, with TRBD1 matching 7 bases. Germline V gene sequence: CDR1 LNHNV, CDR2 YYDKDF (reference sequence). The CDR3 covers 15 residues. Trimming at V came to 0 bases and at J to 11 bases, leaving 10 bases not matched to a gene. CDR3 protein: CATSRDIAGGETQHF. DNA for the CDR3: TGTGCCACCAGCAGAGATATCGCAGGGGGGGAGACCCAGCATTTT.

There are many counts of this clonotype. The gene calls are TRBV20-1 and TRBJ2-3; no reliable D call. V lost 3 bases to trimming and J lost 6 bases, with 4 bases between them. The CDR3 covers 10 residues. Looked up from germline, CDR1 is DFQATT and CDR2 is SNEGSKA (reference sequence). In nucleotides, the CDR3 is TGCAGTGCTAGGCTGGATACGCAGTATTTT. This sequence encodes CSARLDTQYF.

This clonotype has a count of ten or more. The rearrangement uses TRBV24-1 and TRBJ2-3; perhaps TRBD1 as D (6 bases). Germline V gives CDR1 KGHDR, CDR2 SFDVKD. This CDR3 comprises 15 residues. Trimming stripped 10 bases from V and 0 bases from J, with 16 bases between. CDR3 loop: CATSHPGQSTDTQYF. The CDR3 coding sequence is TGTGCCACTTCCCACCCAGGACAGAGCACAGATACGCAGTATTTT.

This clonotype occurred many times. The V gene is TRBV12-3 or TRBV12-4, the J gene TRBJ1-1; possibly TRBD1 for D (5 bases). Trimming cost V 6 bases and J 7 bases, with 15 bases left between them. The CDR3 extends over 13 amino acids. CDR3 DNA sequence: TGTGCCAGCAGCTGGCAGGGCACCGATGAAGCTTTCTTT. Residues: CASSWQGTDEAFF.

This chain connects TRBV7-2 to TRBJ2-7; D is undetermined. There are 11 residues in the CDR3. Trimming pared 5 bases from V and 9 bases from J, leaving 11 bases between. Germline values: CDR1 SGHTA, CDR2 FQGNSA. The CDR3 here is CASSPPLGQYF. The CDR3 DNA follows: TGTGCCAGCAGCCCGCCCCTGGGGCAGTACTTC.

The genes are TRBV9 and TRBJ1-2; weak D call: TRBD1 (6 bases). The V gene lost 3 bases and the J gene lost 1 base, with 13 bases spanning the gap. Germline V lookup: CDR1 SGDLS, CDR2 YYNGEE. The CDR3 is made up of 15 amino acids. CDR3 nucleotide sequence: TGTGCCAGCAGCGCGAGGGGGGTTGGTAACTATGGCTACACCTTC. Translation: CASSARGVGNYGYTF.

Concerning this clonotype itself: This may be a read error, as it is one base from a much larger clone. The chain combines TRBV12-3 or TRBV12-4 with TRBJ2-3, with unresolved D. This CDR3 region has 13 residues. Trimming stripped 5 bases from V and 4 bases from J, with 10 bases between. CDR3 in DNA: TGTGCCAGCAGTGTTACATGGCCAGATACGCAGTATTTT. Its protein product is CASSVTWPDTQYF.

The gene calls are TRBV7-3 and TRBJ1-6; D perhaps matches TRBD1 (6 bases). Germline V gene sequence: CDR1 SGHTA, CDR2 FQGTGA. Deletions cut 3 bases from V and 8 bases from J, with 14 bases between. This CDR3 region has 15 residues. The CDR3 here is CASSLEGRGYSPLHF. In DNA, the CDR3 is TGTGCCAGCAGCTTGGAAGGCAGGGGATATTCACCCCTCCACTTT.

Here the CDR3 reads CSALRDRESQPQHF. In DNA, the CDR3 is TGCAGTGCTTTAAGGGACAGGGAAAGTCAGCCCCAGCATTTT. V usage is TRBV20-1 and J usage is TRBJ1-5; 9 nucleotides agree with TRBD1. This CDR3 comprises 14 residues. V dropped 5 bases and J dropped 6; count of bases not matched to a gene: 8. Germline CDR1 and CDR2: DFQATT and SNEGSKA (reference sequence).

This clonotype was seen a handful of times. The chain has TRBV18 and TRBJ1-4; possible D gene TRBD1, 5 bases. The CDR3 covers 14 residues. Germline V lookup: CDR1 KGHSH, CDR2 LQKENI. V lost 4 bases and J lost 2, with 8 bases in between. CDR3 bases: TGTGCCAGCTCACTCCGACAGACTAATGAAAAACTGTTTTTT. The encoded protein is CASSLRQTNEKLFF.

This clonotype has a count of ten or more. The chain joins TRBV20-1 to TRBJ1-1, with unresolved D. This CDR3 region has 11 residues. The germline CDR1 and CDR2 sequences are DFQATT and SNEGSKA (reference sequence). CDR3 DNA: TGCAGCAGACTCATGAACACTGAAGCTTTCTTT. Translating gives CSRLMNTEAFF.

In its sample, this clonotype was seen many times. This chain uses TRBV6-5 with TRBJ2-2; 7 bases map to TRBD1. CDR1 and CDR2 from the germline V gene are MNHEY and SVGAGI. The CDR3 is 17 amino acids. V trimming: 6 bases; J trimming: 5 bases; junction bases outside the gene matches: 15. The CDR3, as DNA: TGTGCCAGCAGAAGGACAGGCCCTCTCGATAATACCGGGGAGCTGTTTTTT. This sequence encodes CASRRTGPLDNTGELFF.

On this clonotype itself: Because the CDR3 is missing its conserved closing phenylalanine or tryptophan, this is likely a read error. V gene TRBV10-3 combines with J gene TRBJ1-1; D gene unclear. This CDR3 contains 14 residues. V lost 2 bases to trimming and J lost 0 bases, with 7 bases between them. Germline CDR1 ENHRY, CDR2 SYGVKD. The CDR3 nucleotides read TGTGCCATCAGTGAGCAGGAGATGAACACTGAAGCTTTCCTT. It translates to CAISEQEMNTEAFL.

The table lists this clonotype with many counts. The rearrangement links TRBV9 to TRBJ2-2; D is uncertain. CDR3 length: 12 residues. The germline V gene has CDR1 SGDLS and CDR2 YYNGEE. With 0 bases removed from V and 9 bases from J, the gap between germline ends came to 6 bases. CDR3 DNA sequence: TGTGCCAGCAGCGTAGTATCGCGGGAGCTGTTTTTT. Translating it yields CASSVVSRELFF.

This clonotype occurred many times. The chain has TRBV7-9 and TRBJ1-3; D remains ambiguous. Germline CDR1 reads SEHNR; CDR2 reads FQNEAQ (reference sequence). There are 13 residues in the CDR3. V was pared by 7 bases and J by 9 bases, with 16 bases between. CDR3 protein: CASTTTSLGTIYF. CDR3 coding DNA: TGTGCCAGCACTACGACATCGTTGGGCACCATATATTTT.

This clonotype was picked up many times. V is TRBV5-1 and J is TRBJ1-6; the D is unclear. The CDR3 totals 15 residues. The V end lost 3 bases, the J end lost 10 bases, and 17 bases lay between the germline ends. Germline V gene data show CDR1 as SGHRS and CDR2 as YFSETQ. CDR3 sequence: CASSSGPYWESPLHF. The CDR3 DNA is TGCGCCAGCAGCTCCGGACCCTACTGGGAATCACCCCTCCACTTT.

This clonotype was seen more than once but under ten times. The chain joins TRBV30 to TRBJ1-1; 10 positions match TRBD1. Germline V gene data show CDR1 as GTSNPN and CDR2 as SVGIG (reference sequence). V shed 2 bases and J 3 bases; nucleotides not matched to a gene: 3. The CDR3 runs to 14 residues. CDR3 nucleotides: TGTGCCTGGAGTCCCGGGACAGGGGACACTGAAGCTTTCTTT. Translating it yields CAWSPGTGDTEAFF.

This clonotype has ten or more counts. This rearrangement joins TRBV19 to TRBJ2-2; 11 nucleotides align to TRBD2. CDR3 length: 15 residues. After removal of 7 bases from V and 6 bases from J, the junction contained 7 bases not matched to a gene. Germline V CDR1 and CDR2: LNHDA, SQIVND (reference sequence). The CDR3 DNA reads TGTGCCAGTACCCAATTAGCGGGAGGGGCCGGGGAGCTGTTTTTT. Translated, it gives CASTQLAGGAGELFF.

This rearrangement joins TRBV7-9 to TRBJ2-5; D unresolved. The CDR3 is made up of 10 amino acids. The V gene lost 5 bases and the J gene lost 2 bases, with 0 bases spanning the gap. The germline gives CDR1 SEHNR, CDR2 FQNEAQ (reference sequence). CDR3 DNA sequence: TGTGCCAGCAGCCAAGAGACCCAGTACTTC. It translates to CASSQETQYF.

Note on this clonotype: The junction departs from the called germline gene at one end, perhaps through a read error. The V gene is TRBV7-8, the J gene TRBJ1-2; 7 nucleotides agree with TRBD1. The CDR3 runs 14 residues. Germline CDR1 reads SGHVS; CDR2 reads FQNEAQ. In nucleotides, the CDR3 is TGTGCCAGCAGCCCCCGGGACAGATCCTCTGGCTACGCCTTC. Its translation is CASSPRDRSSGYAF. Together with reference TRBV7-8 and TRBJ1-2, the CDR3 gives the full variable domain: GAGVSQSPRYKVAKRGQDVALRCDPISGHVSLFWYQQALGQGPEFLTYFQNEAQLDKSGLPSDRFFAERPEGSVSTLKIQRTQQEDSAVYLCASSPRDRSSGYAFGSGTRLTVV.

With respect to this clonotype: A much larger clone lies one base from this, so it may be a read error. The rearrangement joins TRBV5-1 to TRBJ2-7; 7 positions match TRBD2. The length of the CDR3 is 18 residues. Germline V gene lookup returns CDR1 SGHRS and CDR2 YFSETQ. CDR3 coding DNA: TGCGCCGGCAGCTTGTGGGCGGGAGTCCCACTCAGCTCCTACGAGCAGTACTTC. It is translated as CAGSLWAGVPLSSYEQYF.

The table lists this clonotype with a few counts. V is TRBV28 and J is TRBJ2-5; D is perhaps TRBD1 (6 bases). The CDR3 loop spans 14 amino acids. Trimming shortened V by 6 bases and J by 1 base, and 12 bases separated the two germline ends. Germline values: CDR1 MDHEN, CDR2 SYDVKM. CDR3 nucleotide sequence: TGTGCCAGCAGCATGAGGGGGATCCAAGAGACCCAGTACTTC. This codes for CASSMRGIQETQYF.